One and the same sample provided the 29 T cell receptor beta chains below, sequenced in a study of CD8 T cells in ankylosing spondylitis. The study's findings and limits: Among TCR beta sequences, a motif of several highly homologous variants appeared characteristic of ankylosing spondylitis blood.

No cognate antigen is known for these TCRs. MiXCR was run by TCRdb on the 5' RACE reads, yielding one entry per CDR3 protein. The sample holds 700,000 to 850,000 distinct CDR3 sequences; 10% to 15% are singletons and the top ten take more than 0.5%. Sequenced: blood, either unsorted or a sorted T cell fraction (not recorded which). The receptors shown here come from a male donor with ankylosing spondylitis.

There are a few counts of this clonotype. This chain uses TRBV25-1 with TRBJ1-4, with TRBD1 matching over 7 bases. This CDR3 comprises 14 residues. The trim removed 3 bases at V and 8 bases at J, leaving 6 bases unmatched. Germline-derived CDR1 and CDR2 are MGHDK and SYGVNS. The CDR3, as DNA: TGTGCCAGCAGTGATAGACAGGGACTCGAAAAACTGTTTTTT. It encodes CASSDRQGLEKLFF.

The chain has TRBV12-3 or TRBV12-4 and TRBJ2-1; TRBD2 aligns across 13 bases. The CDR3 contains 17 residues. Trimming took 5 bases from V and 7 from J; bases not matched to a gene: 11. The CDR3 is CASSRRAGTSGNNEQFF. The CDR3 DNA is TGTGCCAGCAGTCGACGAGCGGGGACTAGCGGGAATAATGAGCAGTTCTTC.

This chain joins TRBV15 and TRBJ1-1; no clear D gene. CDR3 length: 14 amino acids. V dropped 3 bases and J dropped 3 bases, with 11 bases sitting between them. CDR1 and CDR2 from the germline V gene are LNHNV and YYDKDF (reference sequence). Here the CDR3 reads CATSSGQADTEAFF. The CDR3 DNA reads as TGTGCCACCAGCAGCGGCCAGGCCGACACTGAAGCTTTCTTT.

This clonotype occurred a few times. The chain couples TRBV4-3 to TRBJ2-2; D may be TRBD2 (5 bases). The V gene lost 6 bases and the J gene lost 5 bases, with 13 bases spanning the gap. There are 14 residues in the CDR3. The germline CDR1 and CDR2 sequences are LGHNA and YSLEER. The CDR3 reads CASRLLPGTGELFF. The CDR3 coding sequence is TGCGCCAGCAGACTTTTGCCGGGGACCGGGGAGCTGTTTTTT.

This clonotype was detected ten times or more. This chain connects TRBV7-2 to TRBJ2-3; D gene unclear. Germline V gene data show CDR1 as SGHTA and CDR2 as FQGNSA. The CDR3 sequence is 14 residues long. V shed 3 bases and J shed 2 bases, with 9 bases lying between them. The CDR3 DNA reads as TGTGCCAGCAGCTTTGGGCTTCACACAGATACGCAGTATTTT. This gives the protein CASSFGLHTDTQYF.

The rearrangement uses TRBV12-5 and TRBJ1-6; tentative D call: TRBD1 (5 bases). The CDR3 has 14 amino acids. Germline V gene data show CDR1 as LGHNT and CDR2 as FRNRAP. The V end was cut by 7 bases, the J end by 9 bases, with 16 bases between. CDR3 bases: TGTGCTAGTGCCTCGGACACGCCGGGTTCACCCCTCCACTTT. Translating gives CASASDTPGSPLHF.

This chain joins TRBV5-1 and TRBJ2-3; 8 bases are a match to TRBD1. Trimming at V came to 6 bases and at J to 2 bases, leaving 5 bases not matched to a gene. Germline-derived CDR1 and CDR2 are SGHRS and YFSETQ. CDR3 length: 14 amino acids. The CDR3 spells CASNYRGDTDTQYF. CDR3 nucleotide sequence: TGCGCCAGCAACTACAGGGGGGACACAGATACGCAGTATTTT.

The sample holds many counts of this clonotype. This sequence joins TRBV25-1 and TRBJ2-5, with TRBD2 identical over 9 bases. The junction had 5 bases not matched to a gene; V was cut back by 4 bases and J by 5 bases. CDR1 and CDR2 from the germline V gene are MGHDK and SYGVNS. This CDR3 is built from 14 residues. CDR3 sequence: CASSGLAGLETQYF. CDR3 in DNA: TGTGCCAGCAGTGGGCTAGCGGGGTTGGAGACCCAGTACTTC.

This clonotype was recorded many times. The chain is built from TRBV5-1 and TRBJ1-5; D is ambiguous. V dropped 4 bases and J dropped 2 bases, with 16 bases sitting between them. This CDR3 has 16 residues. CDR1 and CDR2 (germline): SGHRS, YFSETQ. The CDR3 region has the DNA TGCGCCAGCAGCCCGACCGGAGATCTGGGCAATCAGCCCCAGCATTTT. It encodes CASSPTGDLGNQPQHF.

V usage is TRBV3-1 and J usage is TRBJ2-7, with TRBD2 as a possible D gene (5 bases). The V end lost 5 bases, the J end lost 0 bases, and 14 bases lay between the germline ends. CDR1 and CDR2 (germline): LGHDT, YNNKEL (reference sequence). CDR3 length equals 15 residues. CDR3 region: CASSSWSGFSYEQYF. The CDR3 DNA reads TGTGCCAGCAGCTCCTGGAGCGGCTTCTCCTACGAGCAGTACTTC.

Only a few counts were recorded for this clonotype. The chain couples TRBV9 to TRBJ2-2; 7 bases are shared with TRBD2. The CDR3 extends over 14 amino acids. From germline, CDR1 is SGDLS and CDR2 YYNGEE. V gave up 4 bases and J gave up 7 bases; unmatched junction bases: 7. Written as DNA, the CDR3 is TGTGCCAGCAGCACCCGACTAGCAGTCGGGGAGCTGTTTTTT. It encodes CASSTRLAVGELFF.

The genes are TRBV4-1 and TRBJ2-7, with TRBD1 identical over 7 bases. After removal of 3 bases from V and 0 bases from J, the junction contained 5 bases not matched to a gene. Germline CDR1 is MGHRA and CDR2 is YSYEKL. This CDR3 comprises 15 residues. The CDR3 DNA follows: TGCGCCAGCAGCCAGCTGGACAGGAGCTCCTACGAGCAGTACTTC. Protein sequence: CASSQLDRSSYEQYF.

CDR3 nucleotide sequence: TGTGCCAGCAGTTTTACGGGACTAGCGGACCTATTTAGCTCCTACAATGAGCAGTTCTTC. Encoded protein: CASSFTGLADLFSSYNEQFF. The chain is built from TRBV6-2 or TRBV6-3 and TRBJ2-1, with 11 bases identical to TRBD2. The CDR3 has 20 amino acids. CDR1 is MNHEY, CDR2 SVGEGT, per germline. Losses at the gene ends were 4 bases for V and 0 bases for J; bases not matched to a gene: 14.

There are a few counts of this clonotype. The chain is built from TRBV7-2 and TRBJ2-3; tentative D call: TRBD1 (5 bases). This CDR3 is built from 14 residues. The V gene lost 5 bases and the J gene lost 0 bases, with 9 bases spanning the gap. Germline CDR1 reads SGHTA; CDR2 reads FQGNSA. The CDR3 reads CASSERQSTDTQYF. CDR3 bases: TGTGCCAGCAGCGAAAGACAGAGCACAGATACGCAGTATTTT.

This clonotype was seen ten or more times. V and J are TRBV4-2 and TRBJ2-2; no reliable D call. The germline gives CDR1 LGHNA, CDR2 YNFKEQ. CDR3 size: 13 residues. Trimming cost V 7 bases and J 3 bases, with 9 bases left between them. The CDR3 nucleotides read TGTGCCAGCACCTCTAGTTACACCGGGGAGCTGTTTTTT. Translating gives CASTSSYTGELFF.

The chain employs TRBV7-2 and TRBJ2-7, with TRBD1 matching over 10 bases. Germline loops: CDR1 SGHTA, CDR2 FQGNSA. Germline trimming cut 6 bases from V and 2 bases from J; bases unmatched to any gene: 4. The CDR3 has 14 amino acids. The CDR3 DNA sequence: TGTGCCAGCAGAGGGACAGGGGAAACCTACGAGCAGTACTTC. Its translation is CASRGTGETYEQYF.

This clonotype occurred a few times. V usage is TRBV18 and J usage is TRBJ2-2; D is ambiguous. Germline V gene data show CDR1 as KGHSH and CDR2 as LQKENI. CDR3 length: 16 residues. Trimming cost V 0 bases and J 3 bases, with 11 bases left between them. In DNA form, the CDR3 reads TGTGCCAGCTCACCACCTACCGGGCTTGACACCGGGGAGCTGTTTTTT. This gives the protein CASSPPTGLDTGELFF.

This chain joins TRBV6-2 or TRBV6-3 and TRBJ2-5, with TRBD1 matching 7 bases. This CDR3 has 14 residues. V shed 4 bases, J shed 1 base, and the junction held 3 bases outside the gene matches. CDR1 MNHEY and CDR2 SVGEGT come from the germline V gene. The CDR3 here is CASSSRDSQETQYF. In DNA, the CDR3 is TGTGCCAGCAGTTCCAGGGACAGCCAAGAGACCCAGTACTTC.

This clonotype has a count of ten or more. V and J are TRBV5-1 and TRBJ2-7; 8 bases are a match to TRBD1. There are 15 residues in the CDR3. Germline trimming cut 2 bases from V and 4 bases from J; bases unmatched to any gene: 8. Germline-derived CDR1 and CDR2 are SGHRS and YFSETQ. The CDR3 sequence: CASSFWTGPPYEQYF. The CDR3 DNA sequence: TGCGCCAGCAGCTTCTGGACAGGGCCTCCTTACGAGCAGTACTTC.

This clonotype was detected only a few times. CDR3 nucleotides: TGCAGTGCACCCACTACAGGGCACTCCTACGAGCAGTACTTC. This translates into CSAPTTGHSYEQYF. V is TRBV20-1 and J is TRBJ2-7, with D perhaps TRBD1 (6 bases). The CDR3 runs 14 residues. Trimming left V 6 bases short and J 0 bases short, with 15 bases between. CDR1 DFQATT and CDR2 SNEGSKA come from the germline V gene (reference sequence).

This clonotype appeared a few times. V gene TRBV6-2 or TRBV6-3 combines with J gene TRBJ2-1, with D perhaps matching TRBD2 (6 bases). CDR1 and CDR2 (germline): MNHEY, SVGEGT. The CDR3 runs 16 residues. Deletions cut 7 bases from V and 1 base from J, with 17 bases between. The CDR3 here is CASNFGGSGSYNEQFF. The CDR3 DNA reads TGTGCCAGCAACTTCGGTGGTAGCGGTTCCTACAATGAGCAGTTCTTC.

The J gene is TRBJ1-5, the V gene TRBV11-2; tentatively, D is TRBD1 (5 bases). V dropped 2 bases and J dropped 7 bases, with 12 bases sitting between them. The CDR3 has 14 amino acids. Germline loops: CDR1 SGHAT, CDR2 FQNNGV. The CDR3 DNA reads TGTGCCAGCAGCTTAACGGGGTGGGACCAGCCCCAGCATTTT. Its protein is CASSLTGWDQPQHF.

This clonotype was seen more than once but under ten times. The rearrangement uses TRBV28 and TRBJ1-1; D gene uncertain. CDR3 length: 13 residues. Germline V gene sequence: CDR1 MDHEN, CDR2 SYDVKM. V was shortened by 5 bases and J by 7 bases, with 14 bases between the two germline ends. The CDR3: CASSIEAPIEAFF. The CDR3 bases are TGTGCCAGCAGTATCGAAGCCCCGATTGAAGCTTTCTTT.

The chain recombines TRBV29-1 with TRBJ2-3, with TRBD2 identical over 11 bases. Germline CDR1 reads SQVTM; CDR2 reads ANQGSEA. V shed 1 base, J shed 1 base, and the junction held 4 bases outside the gene matches. This CDR3 is 16 amino acids long. CDR3 residues: CSVEVLAGGGTDTQYF. The CDR3 bases are TGCAGCGTTGAAGTTTTAGCGGGAGGGGGCACAGATACGCAGTATTTT.

The chain carries TRBV7-2 and TRBJ2-3; TRBD1 matches at 7 bases. This CDR3 contains 16 residues. Germline CDR1 SGHTA, CDR2 FQGNSA. V lost 5 bases and J lost 1; bases outside the gene matches: 9. In DNA form, the CDR3 reads TGTGCCAGCAGCGCAAGGACAGGAGTCGGCACAGATACGCAGTATTTT. It codes for CASSARTGVGTDTQYF.

In its sample, this clonotype was seen a few times. This chain uses TRBV12-3 or TRBV12-4 with TRBJ2-2; the D is unclear. The V end was cut by 6 bases, the J end by 5 bases, with 16 bases between. This CDR3 spans 15 amino acids. CDR3 in amino acids: CASSPPNRWTGELFF. Written as DNA, the CDR3 is TGTGCCAGCAGCCCCCCCAATAGGTGGACCGGGGAGCTGTTTTTT.

V and J are TRBV4-2 and TRBJ2-7; the D call may be TRBD1 or TRBD2 (5 bases each). The CDR3 has 14 residues. V lost 5 bases and J lost 7, with 18 bases in between. Germline CDR1 and CDR2: LGHNA and YNFKEQ. The CDR3 spells CASSGGSRAREQYF. The CDR3 DNA is TGTGCCAGCAGCGGGGGTAGCAGAGCTCGAGAGCAGTACTTC.

At least ten counts were recorded for this clonotype. V and J are TRBV29-1 and TRBJ2-1, with a tentative D call TRBD1 (6 bases). The CDR3 loop spans 12 amino acids. The V end lost 5 bases, the J end lost 9 bases, and 14 bases lay between the germline ends. CDR1 is SQVTM and CDR2 is ANQGSEA in the germline V gene. In DNA, the CDR3 is TGCAGCGTTAACAGGGTAGGTGGTGAGCAGTTCTTC. It encodes CSVNRVGGEQFF.

In this sample, this clonotype turned up many times. The chain employs TRBV5-1 and TRBJ1-1; D is uncertain. From germline, CDR1 is SGHRS and CDR2 YFSETQ. The V and J ends lost 2 bases and 0 bases respectively, with 8 bases between them. The CDR3 has 14 residues. CDR3 sequence reads: CASSFRALNTEAFF. The DNA of the CDR3 is TGCGCCAGCAGCTTTAGGGCACTGAACACTGAAGCTTTCTTT. The variable domain in full, completed from reference TRBV5-1 and TRBJ1-1, reads KAGVTQTPRYLIKTRGQQVTLSCSPISGHRSVSWYQQTPGQGLQFLFEYFSETQRNKGNFPGRFSGRQFSNSRSEMNVSTLELGDSALYLCASSFRALNTEAFFGQGTRLTVV.